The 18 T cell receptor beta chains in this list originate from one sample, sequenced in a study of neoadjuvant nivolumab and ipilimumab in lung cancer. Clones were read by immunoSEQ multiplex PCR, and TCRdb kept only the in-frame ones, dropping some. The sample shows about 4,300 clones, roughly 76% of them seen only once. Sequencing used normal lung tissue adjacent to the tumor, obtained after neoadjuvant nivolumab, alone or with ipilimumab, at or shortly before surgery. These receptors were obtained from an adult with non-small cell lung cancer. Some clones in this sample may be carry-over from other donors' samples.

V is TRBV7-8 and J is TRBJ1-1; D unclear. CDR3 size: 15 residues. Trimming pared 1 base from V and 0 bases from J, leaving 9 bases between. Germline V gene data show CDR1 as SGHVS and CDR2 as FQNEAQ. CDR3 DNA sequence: TGTGCCAGCAGCTTAGGTGCCAGTTTGAACACTGAAGCTTTCTTT. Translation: CASSLGASLNTEAFF.

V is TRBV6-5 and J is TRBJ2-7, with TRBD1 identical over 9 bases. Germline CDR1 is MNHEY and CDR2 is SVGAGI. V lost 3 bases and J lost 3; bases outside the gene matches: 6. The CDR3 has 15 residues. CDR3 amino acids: CASSYATGQGYEQYF. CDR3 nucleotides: TGTGCCAGCAGTTATGCCACGGGACAGGGCTACGAGCAGTACTTC.

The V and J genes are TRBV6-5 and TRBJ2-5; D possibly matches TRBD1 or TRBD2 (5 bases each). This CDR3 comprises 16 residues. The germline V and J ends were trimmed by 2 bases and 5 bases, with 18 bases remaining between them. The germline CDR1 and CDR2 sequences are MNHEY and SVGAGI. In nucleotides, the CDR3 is TGTGCCAGCAGTTACGGAGAGGGAGAGGGGTTTGAGACCCAGTACTTC. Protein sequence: CASSYGEGEGFETQYF.

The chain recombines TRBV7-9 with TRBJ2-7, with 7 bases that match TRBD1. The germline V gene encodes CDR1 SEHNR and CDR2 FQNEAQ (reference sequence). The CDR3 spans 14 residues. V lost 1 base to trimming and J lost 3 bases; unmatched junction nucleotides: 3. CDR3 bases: TGTGCCAGCAGCTTAGTGGGACAGTACTACGAGCAGTACTTC. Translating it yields CASSLVGQYYEQYF.

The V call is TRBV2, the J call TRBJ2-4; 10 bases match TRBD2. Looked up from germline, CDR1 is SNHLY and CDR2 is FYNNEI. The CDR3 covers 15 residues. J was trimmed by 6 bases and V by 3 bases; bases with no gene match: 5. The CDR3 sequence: CASSESGGARNIQYF. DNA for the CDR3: TGTGCCAGCAGTGAGAGCGGGGGGGCTAGAAACATTCAGTACTTC.

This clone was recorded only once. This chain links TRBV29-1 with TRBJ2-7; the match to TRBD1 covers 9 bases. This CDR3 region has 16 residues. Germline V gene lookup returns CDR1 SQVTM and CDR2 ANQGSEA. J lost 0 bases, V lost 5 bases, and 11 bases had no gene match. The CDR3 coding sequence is TGCAGCGTTCTAACGGGGTACAGGGGGCCCTCCTACGAGCAGTACTTC. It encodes CSVLTGYRGPSYEQYF.

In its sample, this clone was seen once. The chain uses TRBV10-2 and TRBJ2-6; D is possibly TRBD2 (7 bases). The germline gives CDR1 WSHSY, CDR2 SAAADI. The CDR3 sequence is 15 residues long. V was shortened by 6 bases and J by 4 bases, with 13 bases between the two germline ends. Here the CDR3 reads CASRRGGEGANVLTF. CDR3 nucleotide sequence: TGCGCCAGCAGGAGAGGGGGGGAAGGGGCCAACGTCCTGACTTTC.

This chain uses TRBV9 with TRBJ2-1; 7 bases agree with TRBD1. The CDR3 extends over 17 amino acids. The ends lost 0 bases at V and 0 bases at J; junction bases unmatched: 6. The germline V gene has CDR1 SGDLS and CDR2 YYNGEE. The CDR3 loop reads CASSVEGAYISYNEQFF. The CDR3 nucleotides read TGTGCCAGCAGCGTAGAGGGGGCCTATATCTCCTACAATGAGCAGTTCTTC.

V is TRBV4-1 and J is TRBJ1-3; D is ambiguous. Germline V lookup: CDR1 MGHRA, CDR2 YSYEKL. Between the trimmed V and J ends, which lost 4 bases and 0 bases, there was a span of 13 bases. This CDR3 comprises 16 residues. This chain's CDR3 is CASSRGSESSGNTIYF. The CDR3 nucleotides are TGCGCCAGCAGCCGCGGCAGTGAGAGCTCTGGAAACACCATATATTTT.

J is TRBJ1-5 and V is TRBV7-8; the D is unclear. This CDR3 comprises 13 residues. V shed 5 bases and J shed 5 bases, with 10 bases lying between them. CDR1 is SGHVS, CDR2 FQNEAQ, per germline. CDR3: CASSPKWDQPQHF. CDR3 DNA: TGTGCCAGCAGCCCAAAGTGGGATCAGCCCCAGCATTTT.

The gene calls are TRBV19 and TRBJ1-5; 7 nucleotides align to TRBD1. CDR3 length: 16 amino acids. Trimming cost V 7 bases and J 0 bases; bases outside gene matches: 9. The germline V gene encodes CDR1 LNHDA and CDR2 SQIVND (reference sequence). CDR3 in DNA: TGTGCCAGTATGGGGCCCGGGACAGATAGCAATCAGCCCCAGCATTTT. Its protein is CASMGPGTDSNQPQHF.

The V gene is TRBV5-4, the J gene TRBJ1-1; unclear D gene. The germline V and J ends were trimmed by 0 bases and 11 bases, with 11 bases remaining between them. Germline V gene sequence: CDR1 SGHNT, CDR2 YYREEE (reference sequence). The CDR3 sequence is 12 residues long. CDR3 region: CASSLDSIRAFF. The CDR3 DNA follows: TGTGCCAGCAGCTTGGACAGTATCAGGGCTTTCTTT.

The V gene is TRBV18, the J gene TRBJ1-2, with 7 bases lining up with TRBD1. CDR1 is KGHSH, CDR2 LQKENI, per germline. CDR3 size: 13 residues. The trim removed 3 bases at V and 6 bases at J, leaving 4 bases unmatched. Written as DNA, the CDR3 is TGTGCCAGCTCACCGTTAGGACAGGATGGCTACACCTTC. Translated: CASSPLGQDGYTF.

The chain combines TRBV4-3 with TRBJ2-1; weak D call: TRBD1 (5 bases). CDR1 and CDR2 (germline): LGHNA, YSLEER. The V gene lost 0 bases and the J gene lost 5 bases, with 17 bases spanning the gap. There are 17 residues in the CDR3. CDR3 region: CASSQDSSGNFNNEQFF. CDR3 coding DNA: TGCGCCAGCAGCCAAGATTCTTCAGGGAATTTCAACAATGAGCAGTTCTTC.

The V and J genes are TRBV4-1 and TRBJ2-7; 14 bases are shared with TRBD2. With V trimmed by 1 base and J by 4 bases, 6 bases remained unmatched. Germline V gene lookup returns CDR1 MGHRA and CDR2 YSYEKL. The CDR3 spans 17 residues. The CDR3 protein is CASSQVKGLAGDYEQYF. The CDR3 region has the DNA TGCGCCAGCAGCCAAGTGAAGGGACTAGCGGGAGATTACGAGCAGTACTTC.

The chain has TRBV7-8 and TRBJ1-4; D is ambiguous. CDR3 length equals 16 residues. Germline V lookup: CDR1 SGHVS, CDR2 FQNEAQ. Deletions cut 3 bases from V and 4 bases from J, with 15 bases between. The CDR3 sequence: CASSFQDGFINEKLFF. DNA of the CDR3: TGTGCCAGCAGCTTCCAGGACGGCTTTATTAATGAAAAACTGTTTTTT.

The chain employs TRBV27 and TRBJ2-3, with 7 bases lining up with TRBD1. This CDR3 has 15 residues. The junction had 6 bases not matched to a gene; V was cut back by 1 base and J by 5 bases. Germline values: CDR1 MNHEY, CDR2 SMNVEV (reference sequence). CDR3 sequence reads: CASSLFVQGVDTQYF. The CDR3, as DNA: TGTGCCAGCAGTTTATTTGTCCAGGGGGTAGATACGCAGTATTTT.

The CDR3 DNA reads TGTGCCAGCAGCTTAGCGACCAGGGGGCTTGGTGAGACTGAAGCTTTCTTT. Translation: CASSLATRGLGETEAFF. The genes are TRBV7-6 and TRBJ1-1; 8 bases are a match to TRBD1. This CDR3 comprises 17 residues. With V trimmed by 0 bases and J by 5 bases, 11 bases remained unmatched. Germline CDR1 is SGHVS and CDR2 is FNYEAQ.